Listed here is a single T cell receptor (beta chain). Its target is not known. This sample stems from a study of vaccination and CD4 T cells after COVID-19. Turning to the study itself: Mild disease affected eight to ten convalescent patients and severe disease one, all SARS-CoV-2 positive by nasal swab PCR. Stimulation of cells relied on overlapping spike peptides derived from SARS-CoV-2, HCoV-NL63, HCoV-OC43 and HCoV-229E.

CDR1 is SNHLY and CDR2 is FYNNEI in the germline V gene. The CDR3 contains 17 residues. V was cut by 1 base and J by 0 bases, with 13 bases left in between. Treatment defined: approximately 11-day PBMC culture with coronavirus spike peptide pools or control peptides (ViraFEST assay). ViraFEST relied on peptide pools to expand antigen-specific T cells; the TCRs were sequenced afterward. Once obtained from cultured CD4+ T cells, the DNA was sequenced using the Oncomine TCR Beta short-read assay. TCRdb re-called the PCR reads with MiXCR, one entry per CDR3 protein. The table includes 15,000 to 20,000 distinct CDR3 sequences, over 45% detected once.

The material sequenced was CD4+ T cells from blood, cultured in vitro. The clonotype comes from a human donor who had recovered from COVID-19. The V and J genes are TRBV2 and TRBJ1-5; weak D call: TRBD1 (5 bases). Here the CDR3 DNA reads TGTGCCAGCAGTGAAGTGAGGGGAGAAGTTAGCAATCAGCCCCAGCATTTT. This codes for CASSEVRGEVSNQPQHF.